This is a list of T cell receptor beta chains from one sample in a study of STAT5B mutations in CD4+ large granular lymphocyte leukemia. The repertoire was sequenced with immunoSEQ multiplex PCR; TCRdb's copy has only in-frame clones and lacks some. The table shows 40,000 to 45,000 clones, with approximately 80% occurring only once. The sequenced sample was CD4+ T cells from blood buffy coats. The source is a human donor in good health. The CDR3 runs from the conserved cysteine through the conserved F or W.

CDR3,V,J
CASSEHPGLADLF,TRBV6-1,TRBJ2-2
CASSLVFSGNYGYTF,TRBV5-1,TRBJ1-2
CASSEWEGSYEQYF,TRBV25-1,TRBJ2-7
CASSVEGIMNTEAFF,TRBV9,TRBJ1-1
CASSQQGNYGYTF,TRBV18,TRBJ1-2
CASSPLAGIQKTQYF,TRBV7-2,TRBJ2-5
CASSSRGRSYEQYF,TRBV6-5,TRBJ2-7
CASSTGGAVGNTIYF,TRBV27,TRBJ1-3
CASKGGGGQETQYF,TRBV6-5,TRBJ2-5
CASSGTRGSYNEQFF,TRBV6-6,TRBJ2-1
CSVAPSNYGYTF,TRBV29-1,TRBJ1-2
CASTVSSYNEQFF,TRBV2,TRBJ2-1
CASSQEGLSTVAGNSDTQYF,TRBV4-1,TRBJ2-3
CASPSPGKYTEAFF,TRBV19,TRBJ1-1
CASSRTSGSYNEQFF,TRBV6-6,TRBJ2-1
CASSSRTGGIDTQYF,TRBV7-6,TRBJ2-3
CASSELAGGINEQFF,TRBV6-4,TRBJ2-1
CASRGQLSSGNTIYF,TRBV6-1,TRBJ1-3
CASSQTATQETQYF,TRBV5-4,TRBJ2-5
CASSLRGPPNTGELFF,TRBV7-3,TRBJ2-2
CASSLGPGELFF,TRBV7-2,TRBJ2-2
CASRTGTGGYNEQFF,TRBV5-1,TRBJ2-1
CASSLSPSSGVGGYTF,TRBV27,TRBJ1-2
CAINLDRGNEAFF,TRBV10-3,TRBJ1-1
CAWSDRGYTEAFF,TRBV30,TRBJ1-1
CASSQITYTF,TRBV28,TRBJ1-2
CASSLLGTGVNSPLHF,TRBV5-6,TRBJ1-6
CASSLDLGAVTQYF,TRBV7-3,TRBJ2-3
CASSRTGGGDGYTF,TRBV5-4,TRBJ1-2
CASSADPGTAWEQYF,TRBV6-1,TRBJ2-7
CASSEGVHTQYF,TRBV7-2,TRBJ2-3
CASTTGQLNYGYTF,TRBV5-4,TRBJ1-2
CAWSPGDNSPLHF,TRBV30,TRBJ1-6
CASSPTRVGEQYF,TRBV5-6,TRBJ2-7
CASSQLRGHSPLHF,TRBV4-3,TRBJ1-6
CAIGIGGNDGYTF,TRBV10-3,TRBJ1-2
CATRTGKGYGYTF,TRBV2,TRBJ1-2
CASSLEGTRDRGNTEAFF,TRBV5-1,TRBJ1-1
CASSISGQSYNEQFF,TRBV19,TRBJ2-1
CASSSGQGTGNSPLHF,TRBV5-1,TRBJ1-6
CSAPGQGAHNEQFF,TRBV29-1,TRBJ2-1
CASSPAGQTSSYEQYF,TRBV18,TRBJ2-7
CAVHLGGNQPQHF,TRBV30,TRBJ1-5
CAISRTGGVSEAFF,TRBV10-3,TRBJ1-1
CASSEGGSADTQYF,TRBV6-1,TRBJ2-3
CASSMGMSQHF,TRBV19,TRBJ1-5
CASSLAGDTDTQYF,TRBV11-3,TRBJ2-3